The T cell receptor beta chain described here comes from a study of OX40 agonist ivuxolimab in advanced cancers. Whole-study context: Ivuxolimab, which is an agonistic anti-OX40 (CD134) antibody, was administered to the patients.

Here immunoSEQ multiplex PCR was the method, and the copy in TCRdb shows in-frame clones only, minus some. The table includes about 91,000 clones, roughly 89% detected once. This sequence was found in an adult with an advanced solid tumor such as melanoma, head and neck, liver or kidney cancer. The sample consisted of CD4+ or CD8+ T cells sorted from blood, taken in a trial of the OX40 agonist ivuxolimab.

Here the CDR3 reads CASSPRTESYEQYF. CDR3 nucleotide sequence: TGTGCCAGCAGCCCCCGGACGGAGTCCTACGAGCAGTACTTC. V usage is TRBV11-2 and J usage is TRBJ2-7; D is uncertain. V was pared by 5 bases and J by 1 base, with 12 bases between. CDR1 and CDR2 (germline): SGHAT, FQNNGV. The CDR3 sequence is 14 residues long.